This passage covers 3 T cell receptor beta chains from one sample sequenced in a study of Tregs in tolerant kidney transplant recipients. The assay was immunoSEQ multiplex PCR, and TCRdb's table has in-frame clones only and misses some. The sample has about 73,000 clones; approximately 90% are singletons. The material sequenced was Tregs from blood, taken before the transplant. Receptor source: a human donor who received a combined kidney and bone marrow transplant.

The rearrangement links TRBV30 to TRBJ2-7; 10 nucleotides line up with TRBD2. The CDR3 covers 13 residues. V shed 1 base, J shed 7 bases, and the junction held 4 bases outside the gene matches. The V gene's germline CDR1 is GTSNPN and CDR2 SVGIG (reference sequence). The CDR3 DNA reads TGTGCCTGGAGTGGGTTAGCGGGAGGTGAGCAGTACTTC. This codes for CAWSGLAGGEQYF.

DNA of the CDR3: TGTGCCATCAACCCAACGCAGGGGGCCGGGGAGCTGTTTTTT. Amino acid sequence: CAINPTQGAGELFF. The chain joins TRBV10-3 to TRBJ2-2; TRBD1 matches at 7 bases. Germline lookup yields CDR1 ENHRY and CDR2 SYGVKD. CDR3 length: 14 residues. V gave up 7 bases and J gave up 6 bases; unmatched junction bases: 8.

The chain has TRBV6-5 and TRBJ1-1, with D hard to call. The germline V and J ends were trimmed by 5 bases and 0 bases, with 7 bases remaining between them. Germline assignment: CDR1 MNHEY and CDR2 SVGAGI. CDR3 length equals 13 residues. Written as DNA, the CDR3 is TGTGCCAGCAGTCGCCGGTTGAACACTGAAGCTTTCTTT. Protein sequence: CASSRRLNTEAFF.